Included here is one TCR beta chain sequence, with context. TCRdb's table, derived via immunoSEQ multiplex PCR, lists solely in-frame clones and lacks some. The sample has 90,000 to 150,000 clones; 70% to 90% are singletons. The sample originates from a study of T cell responses to AZD1222 COVID-19 vaccine. Looked up from germline, CDR1 is MNHNY and CDR2 is SVGAGI (reference sequence). V lost 7 bases and J lost 7; bases outside the gene matches: 12. The CDR3 spans 14 residues. This TCR was recovered from an adult who received the AZD1222 COVID-19 vaccine. The V gene is TRBV6-6, the J gene TRBJ1-1; 7 bases map to TRBD1. The specimen was peripheral blood, collected 28 days after the second AZD1222 dose. CDR3: CASTPRQGGLEAFF. The CDR3 nucleotides read TGTGCCAGCACACCGAGACAGGGAGGCCTTGAAGCTTTCTTT.